These T cell receptor beta chains were read from a single sample in a study of blood T cell repertoires in COVID-19. TCRdb's copy holds only in-frame clones and misses some; the assay was immunoSEQ multiplex PCR. The table lists some 370,000 clones, more than 75% of them singletons. The specimen was peripheral blood. All receptors come from a woman in her 30s with COVID-19, enrolled during active disease. Each CDR3 is given with its conserved first and last residue.

v_gene	j_gene	CDR3aa
TRBV3-1/TRBV3-2	TRBJ2-1	CASSQGEYNEQFF
TRBV7-9	TRBJ1-2	CASSFGQGYGYTF
TRBV5-1	TRBJ2-2	CASSLVRQGFTGELFF
TRBV23-1	TRBJ1-4	CASFSEGLGEKLFF
TRBV6-2/TRBV6-3	TRBJ2-7	CASSYPRERVSYEQYF
TRBV5-5	TRBJ2-7	CASSFLRGELEQYF
TRBV10-3	TRBJ1-6	CAISAGQNSPLHF
TRBV6-2/TRBV6-3	TRBJ2-7	CASSLTGGSYEQYF
TRBV30	TRBJ1-1	CAWSVRRVTNTEAFF
TRBV9	TRBJ2-7	CASSVDGQGVEQYF
TRBV28	TRBJ2-3	CASSFRGKGDTQYF
TRBV18	TRBJ2-1	CASSPGLAEYNEQFF
TRBV4-1	TRBJ2-7	CASSKGLADSYEQYF
TRBV28	TRBJ2-1	CASSFASERNEQFF
TRBV11-1	TRBJ2-1	CASSGTSGRADNEQFF
TRBV5-8	TRBJ2-3	CASSFWTGMPDTQYF
TRBV5-6	TRBJ2-1	CASSLGLLGSYNEQFF
TRBV20-1	TRBJ1-5	CSASTGEGNQPQHF
TRBV7-9	TRBJ1-3	CASRQDSGNTIYF
TRBV6-5	TRBJ1-1	CASRMGEGTEAFF
TRBV7-9	TRBJ1-1	CASSLTGTTEAFF
TRBV21-1	TRBJ2-7	CASSRDKSYEQYF
TRBV21-1	TRBJ1-1	CASSTTGRGLRNTEAFF
TRBV5-1	TRBJ2-3	CASSLAVGPDTQYF
TRBV10-1	TRBJ1-1	CASSESGTGGYTEAFF
TRBV19	TRBJ2-5	CASSRVITQAGGLETQYF
TRBV9	TRBJ2-2	CASSETIQGGELFF
TRBV10-1	TRBJ2-3	CASSENAAGESTDTQYF
TRBV10-3	TRBJ2-7	CAISGPDRGYEQYF
TRBV19	TRBJ2-2	CASREGAGGELFF
TRBV5-1	TRBJ1-2	CASSLRTTNYGYTF
TRBV5-6	TRBJ1-2	CASSPDREGYGYTF
TRBV2	TRBJ1-2	CASSEEGAVYGYTF
TRBV21-1	TRBJ2-5	CASTTQETQYF
TRBV7-9	TRBJ2-1	CASSSKAGGAYNEQFF
TRBV28	TRBJ2-7	CASSLRLAGGPSNEQYF
TRBV4-2	TRBJ2-2	CASSQVPGRNTGELFF
TRBV30	TRBJ1-2	CAWCSVMGPSNYGYTF
TRBV7-2	TRBJ1-5	CASSLGTRWEVPQHF
TRBV5-1	TRBJ2-1	CASSLVAGQTYNEQFF
TRBV9	TRBJ1-1	CASSVDPGRTEAFF